These T cell receptor beta chains were read from a single sample in a study of T cell changes during pregnancy in multiple sclerosis. The protocol was immunoSEQ multiplex PCR, while the TCRdb copy is restricted to in-frame clones and leaves out a portion. The table shows roughly 70,000 clones, with more than 80% occurring only once. The sequences come from peripheral blood, collected in the third trimester of pregnancy. The receptors here all came from a female donor with multiple sclerosis, enrolled in a pregnancy study. Both conserved end residues are part of each CDR3. The order of the fields is J gene, D gene, clone size, V gene, CDR3 DNA, CDR3 protein. The D gene is left open where the match is weak. Size is omitted from some rows. Given values are once, few, many or a class for expanded clones.

>TRBJ2-1|-|-|TRBV30
TGTGCCTGGAGCTACAGCGGCTCCTACAATGAGCAGTTCTTC
CAWSYSGSYNEQFF
>TRBJ1-3|TRBD1|-|TRBV6-5
TGTGCCAGCAGCCGACAGGGGAGCTCTGGAAACACCATATATTTT
CASSRQGSSGNTIYF
>TRBJ1-5|TRBD1|-|TRBV6-1
TGTGCCAGCAGTGAAACAGGGGGACAGGGGAATCAGCCCCAGCATTTT
CASSETGGQGNQPQHF
>TRBJ2-7|TRBD2|-|TRBV27
TGTGCCAGCAGTGCCCTACAGGGTTACCTTACGGGAGGGCCTAACGAGCAGTACTTC
CASSALQGYLTGGPNEQYF
>TRBJ1-5|-|-|TRBV19
TGTGCCAGTAGTATAGATACAGAAACGCAGCCCCAGCATTTT
CASSIDTETQPQHF
>TRBJ1-5|-|-|TRBV2
TGTGCCAGCAGGACAGAGAACAATCAGCCCCAGCATTTT
CASRTENNQPQHF
>TRBJ2-1|-|-|TRBV5-4
TGTGCCAGCAGCTTGGCGGGAGAGTACAATGAGCAGTTCTTC
CASSLAGEYNEQFF
>TRBJ2-1|TRBD2|-|TRBV7-3
TGTGCCAGCAGCTTTACGGGACTAGCGGATGAGCAGTTCTTC
CASSFTGLADEQFF
>TRBJ2-1|TRBD2|-|TRBV9
TGTGCCAGCAGCGTGGGACTAGCGGGAGCTTCCTACAATGAGCAGTTCTTC
CASSVGLAGASYNEQFF
>TRBJ2-7|-|-|TRBV14
TGTGCCAGCAGCCAAGACCCGGTCGGTTACGAGCAGTACTTC
CASSQDPVGYEQYF
>TRBJ2-2|TRBD1|-|TRBV6-5
TGTGCCAGCAGACTCAGGGGGCAGATTGTCGGGGAGCTGTTTTTT
CASRLRGQIVGELFF
>TRBJ2-3|TRBD2|-|TRBV6-5
TGTGCCAGCAGTATTAATAGCGGGTTGGCGGATACGCAGTATTTT
CASSINSGLADTQYF
>TRBJ1-3|-|-|TRBV6-4
TGTGCCAGCAGTGAAACGACAGACTCTGGAAACACCATATATTTT
CASSETTDSGNTIYF
>TRBJ2-7|-|-|TRBV28
TGTGCCAGCAGTTTAGCCAGCTCCTACGAGCAGTACTTC
CASSLASSYEQYF
>TRBJ1-1|-|-|TRBV5-1
TGCGCCAGCAAATCAGGACAACTGAACACTGAAGCTTTCTTT
CASKSGQLNTEAFF
>TRBJ2-5|TRBD1|-|TRBV28
TGTGCCAGCAGTTTACCCGGGACAGGGGGCTGGGAGACCCAGTACTTC
CASSLPGTGGWETQYF
>TRBJ2-1|-|-|TRBV28
TGTGCCAGCAGTTTATTACTGGGGGCGGATGAGCAGTTCTTC
CASSLLLGADEQFF
>TRBJ2-2|TRBD2|-|TRBV2
TGTGCCAGCAGTGAATTGCTAGCGGGAGTGTCCGGGGAGCTGTTTTTT
CASSELLAGVSGELFF
>TRBJ2-7|-|once|TRBV2
TGTGCCAGCGGGGGCCGATCGGGTGGCGAGCAGTACTTC
CASGGRSGGEQYF
>TRBJ2-5|TRBD1|-|TRBV15
TGTGCCACCAGCAGAGACTTGACAGGGTTGGAGGAGACCCAGTACTTC
CATSRDLTGLEETQYF
>TRBJ2-2|TRBD2|-|TRBV5-1
TGCGCCAGCAGCTTGGGCGGGACTACTGTAACCGGGGAGCTGTTTTTT
CASSLGGTTVTGELFF
>TRBJ2-3|-|once|TRBV6-5
TGTGCCAGCAGTTATCTTGTCGGTAGCACAGATACGCAGTATTTT
CASSYLVGSTDTQYF
>TRBJ2-1|-|-|TRBV9
TGTGCCAGCAGCGCCTGGGACACCGTCGCCAATGAGCAGTTCTTC
CASSAWDTVANEQFF
>TRBJ1-1|TRBD1|-|TRBV2
TGTGCCAGCAGGGCCGGACAGGGCTGGACTGAAGCTTTCTTT
CASRAGQGWTEAFF
>TRBJ2-7|-|-|TRBV28
TGTGCCAGCAGGACGCCAGACGGCGGGAACTACGAGCAGTACTTC
CASRTPDGGNYEQYF
>TRBJ1-3|-|-|TRBV10-3
TGTGCCATCACACAGGGTCCTGGAAACACCATATATTTT
CAITQGPGNTIYF
>TRBJ2-5|TRBD1|-|TRBV5-8
TGTGCCAGCAGCTCATTGAGGGACAGACAAGAGACCCAGTACTTC
CASSSLRDRQETQYF
>TRBJ1-2|-|-|TRBV6-5
TGTGCCAGCAGTTTAGGAAAGGGGGTCTATGGCTACACCTTC
CASSLGKGVYGYTF
>TRBJ1-1|TRBD1|-|TRBV19
TGTGCCAGTAGTATAGTCTGGCAGGGGGAGGAAACTGAAGCTTTCTTT
CASSIVWQGEETEAFF
>TRBJ1-5|-|-|TRBV6-1
TGTGCCAGCAGTGAGAGGCCCTCTAATCAGCCCCAGCATTTT
CASSERPSNQPQHF
>TRBJ1-2|TRBD1|few|TRBV27
TGTGCCAGCAGTCCCGGGACAGGGGGAGGTGACTATGGCTACACCTTC
CASSPGTGGGDYGYTF
>TRBJ2-6|TRBD1|-|TRBV27
TGTGCCAGCAGTCCCCGGACAGGGTCTGGGGCCAACGTCCTGACTTTC
CASSPRTGSGANVLTF
>TRBJ2-2|TRBD2|-|TRBV11-3
TGTGCCAGCAGCTTAGCGTCTAGCGGGAGGGCAGACACCGGGGAGCTGTTTTTT
CASSLASSGRADTGELFF
>TRBJ2-7|-|-|TRBV2
TGTGCCAGCAGTGGGGGCTCGACCTACGAGCAGTACTTC
CASSGGSTYEQYF
>TRBJ2-3|TRBD2|-|TRBV5-1
TGCGCCAGCAGCGTCTCTAGACTAGCGGGATATACAGATACGCAGTATTTT
CASSVSRLAGYTDTQYF
>TRBJ1-5|-|-|TRBV6-6
TGTGCCAGCAGTAGATACAGGGATCAGCCCCAGCATTTT
CASSRYRDQPQHF
>TRBJ2-7|-|-|TRBV5-6
TGTGCCAGCAGCTTGGTGGGACACTCTACCTACGAGCAGTACTTC
CASSLVGHSTYEQYF
>TRBJ2-4|TRBD2|-|TRBV5-6
TGTGCCGGCAGCTGGGGAGGGACTCCAAACATTCAGTACTTC
CAGSWGGTPNIQYF
>TRBJ2-1|-|-|TRBV29-1
TGCAGCGTTGAGTCAGCGCCCGTCGGCAATGAGCAGTTCTTC
CSVESAPVGNEQFF
>TRBJ1-3|TRBD1|-|TRBV30
TGTGCCTGGAGTGTCGGGGACAGGGAATCGCCCTACTCTGGAAACACCATATATTTT
CAWSVGDRESPYSGNTIYF
>TRBJ2-7|-|-|TRBV10-1
TGCGCCAGTATAGCGGTAGAAGTATCCTACGAGCAGTACTTC
CASIAVEVSYEQYF
>TRBJ2-7|-|-|TRBV6-5
TGTGCCAGCAGCCCCCGGACTACCACGGGCGAGCAGTACTTC
CASSPRTTTGEQYF